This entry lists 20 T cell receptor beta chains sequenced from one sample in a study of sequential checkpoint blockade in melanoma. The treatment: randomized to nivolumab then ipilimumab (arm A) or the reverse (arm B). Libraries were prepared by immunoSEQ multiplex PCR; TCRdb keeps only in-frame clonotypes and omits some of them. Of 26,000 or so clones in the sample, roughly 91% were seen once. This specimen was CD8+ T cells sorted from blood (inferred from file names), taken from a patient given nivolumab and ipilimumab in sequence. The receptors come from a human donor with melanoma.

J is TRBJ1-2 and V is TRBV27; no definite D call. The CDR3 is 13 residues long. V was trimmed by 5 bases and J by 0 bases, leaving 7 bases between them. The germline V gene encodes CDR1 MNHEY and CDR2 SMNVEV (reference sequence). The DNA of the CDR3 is TGTGCCAGCAGTATCACAGCTAACTATGGCTACACCTTC. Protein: CASSITANYGYTF.

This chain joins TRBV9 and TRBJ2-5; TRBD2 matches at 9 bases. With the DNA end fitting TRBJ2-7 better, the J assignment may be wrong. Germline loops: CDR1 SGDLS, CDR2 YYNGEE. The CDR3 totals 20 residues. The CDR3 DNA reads TGTGCCAGCAGGTTGACCCCTGGCGGTAGCGGGAGTACGTCCACCTACGAGCAGTACTTC. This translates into CASRLTPGGSGSTSTYEQYF.

CDR3 DNA sequence: TGTGCCAGCAGCGTAGGATTTAGTTCGGCTAGCGGGAGTATTAGTAGCACAGATACGCAGTATTTT. Translating it yields CASSVGFSSASGSISSTDTQYF. This chain joins TRBV9 and TRBJ2-3, with 10 bases aligning to TRBD2. Germline loops: CDR1 SGDLS, CDR2 YYNGEE. This CDR3 has 22 amino acids. The V gene end was trimmed by 0 bases and the J gene end by 0 bases; junction bases not matched to a gene: 19.

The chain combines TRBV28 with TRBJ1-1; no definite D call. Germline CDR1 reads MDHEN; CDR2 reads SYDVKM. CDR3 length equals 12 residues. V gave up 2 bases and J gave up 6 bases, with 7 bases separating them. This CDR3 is CASSLGQAEAFF. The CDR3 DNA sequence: TGTGCCAGCAGTTTAGGGCAAGCTGAAGCTTTCTTT.

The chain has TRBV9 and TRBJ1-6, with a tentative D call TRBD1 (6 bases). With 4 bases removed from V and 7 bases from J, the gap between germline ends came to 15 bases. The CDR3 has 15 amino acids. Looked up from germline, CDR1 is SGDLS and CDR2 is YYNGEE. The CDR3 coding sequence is TGTGCCAGCAGCTCCCCGGGGGGCGACAATTCACCCCTCCACTTT. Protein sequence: CASSSPGGDNSPLHF.

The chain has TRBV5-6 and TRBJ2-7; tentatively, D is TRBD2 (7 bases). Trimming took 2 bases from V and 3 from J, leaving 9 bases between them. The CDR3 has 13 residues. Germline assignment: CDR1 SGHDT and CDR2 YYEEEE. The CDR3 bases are TGTGCCAGCAGCTTAGGGGGGGGCTACGAGCAGTACTTC. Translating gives CASSLGGGYEQYF.

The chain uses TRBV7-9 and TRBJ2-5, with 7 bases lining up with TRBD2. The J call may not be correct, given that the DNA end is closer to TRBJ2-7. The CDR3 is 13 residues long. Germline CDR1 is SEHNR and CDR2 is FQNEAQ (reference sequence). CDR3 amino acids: CASSPRDYYEQYF. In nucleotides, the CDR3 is TGTGCCAGCAGCCCCCGGGACTACTACGAGCAGTACTTC.

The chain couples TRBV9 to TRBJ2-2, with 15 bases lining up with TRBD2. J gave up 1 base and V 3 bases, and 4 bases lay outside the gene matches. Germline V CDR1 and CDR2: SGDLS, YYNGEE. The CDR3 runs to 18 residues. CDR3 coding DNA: TGTGCCAGCAGCGATCCGGGACTAGCGGGAGGGAACACCGGGGAGCTGTTTTTT. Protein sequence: CASSDPGLAGGNTGELFF.

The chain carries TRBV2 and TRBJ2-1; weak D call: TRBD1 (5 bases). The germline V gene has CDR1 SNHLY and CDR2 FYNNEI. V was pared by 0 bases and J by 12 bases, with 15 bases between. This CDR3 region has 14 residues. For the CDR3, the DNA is TGTGCCAGCAGTGAAGCGCTGGTTAAGGGGATGCAGTTCTTC. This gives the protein CASSEALVKGMQFF.

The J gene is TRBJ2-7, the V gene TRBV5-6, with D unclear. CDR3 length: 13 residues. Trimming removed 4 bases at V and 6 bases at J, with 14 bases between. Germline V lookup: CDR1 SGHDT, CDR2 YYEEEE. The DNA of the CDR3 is TGTGCCAGCAGCCTGGGCTATGGTGGCGAGCAGTACTTC. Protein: CASSLGYGGEQYF. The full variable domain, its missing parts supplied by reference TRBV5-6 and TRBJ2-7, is DAGVTQSPTHLIKTRGQQVTLRCSPKSGHDTVSWYQQALGQGPQFIFQYYEEEERQRGNFPDRFSGHQFPNYSSELNVNALLLGDSALYLCASSLGYGGEQYFGPGTRLTVT.

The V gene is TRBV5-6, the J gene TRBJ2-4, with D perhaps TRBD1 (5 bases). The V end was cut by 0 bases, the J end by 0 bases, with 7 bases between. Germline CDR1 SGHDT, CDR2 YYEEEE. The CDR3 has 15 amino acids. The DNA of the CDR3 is TGTGCCAGCAGCTTGGTGGGGCTAGCCAAAAACATTCAGTACTTC. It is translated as CASSLVGLAKNIQYF. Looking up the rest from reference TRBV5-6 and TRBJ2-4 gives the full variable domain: DAGVTQSPTHLIKTRGQQVTLRCSPKSGHDTVSWYQQALGQGPQFIFQYYEEEERQRGNFPDRFSGHQFPNYSSELNVNALLLGDSALYLCASSLVGLAKNIQYFGAGTRLSVL.

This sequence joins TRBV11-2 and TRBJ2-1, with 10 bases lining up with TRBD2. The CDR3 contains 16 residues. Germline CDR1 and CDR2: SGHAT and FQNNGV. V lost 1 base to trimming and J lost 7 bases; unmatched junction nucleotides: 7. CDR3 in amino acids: CASSLVLSSGRNEQFF. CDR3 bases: TGTGCCAGCAGCTTAGTTCTGTCTAGCGGGAGAAATGAGCAGTTCTTC.

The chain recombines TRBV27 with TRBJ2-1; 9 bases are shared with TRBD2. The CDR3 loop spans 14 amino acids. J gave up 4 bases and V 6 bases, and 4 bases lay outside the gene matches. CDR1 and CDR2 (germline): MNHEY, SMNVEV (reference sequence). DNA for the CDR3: TGTGCCAGCAGGGGGACTAGCAGTTACAATGAGCAGTTCTTC. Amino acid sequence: CASRGTSSYNEQFF.

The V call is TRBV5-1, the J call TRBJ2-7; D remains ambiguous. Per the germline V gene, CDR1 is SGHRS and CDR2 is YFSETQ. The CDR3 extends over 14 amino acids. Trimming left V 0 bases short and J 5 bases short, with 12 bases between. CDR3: CASSLEVRRHEQYF. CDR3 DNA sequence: TGCGCCAGCAGCTTGGAAGTCAGGCGCCACGAGCAGTACTTC.

The CDR3 loop is CASSVYRGVGQFF. The CDR3 DNA follows: TGTGCCAGCAGTGTTTACAGGGGAGTTGGGCAGTTCTTC. The rearrangement joins TRBV6-1 to TRBJ2-1; TRBD1 aligns across 7 bases. CDR3 size: 13 residues. Germline V lookup: CDR1 MNHNS, CDR2 SASEGT. Trimming took 4 bases from V and 12 from J; bases not matched to a gene: 9.

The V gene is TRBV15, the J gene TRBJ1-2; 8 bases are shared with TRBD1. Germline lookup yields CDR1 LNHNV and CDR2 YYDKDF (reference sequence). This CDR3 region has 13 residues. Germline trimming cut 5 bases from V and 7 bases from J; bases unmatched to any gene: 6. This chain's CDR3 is CATSDPRGLGYTF. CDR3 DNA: TGTGCCACCAGCGATCCCAGGGGGCTTGGCTACACCTTC.

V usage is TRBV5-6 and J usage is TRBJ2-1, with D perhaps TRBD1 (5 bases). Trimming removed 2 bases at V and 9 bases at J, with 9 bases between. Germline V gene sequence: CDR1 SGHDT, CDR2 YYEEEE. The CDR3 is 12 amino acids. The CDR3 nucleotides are TGTGCCAGCAGCTTTGTCAGGGTTGAGCAGTTCTTC. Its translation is CASSFVRVEQFF. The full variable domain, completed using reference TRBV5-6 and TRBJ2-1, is DAGVTQSPTHLIKTRGQQVTLRCSPKSGHDTVSWYQQALGQGPQFIFQYYEEEERQRGNFPDRFSGHQFPNYSSELNVNALLLGDSALYLCASSFVRVEQFFGPGTRLTVL.

This CDR3 is CASRGGVDSYEQYF. The CDR3 nucleotides read TGTGCCAGCCGTGGGGGGGTAGACTCCTACGAGCAGTACTTC. J is TRBJ2-7 and V is TRBV7-9; 7 bases fit TRBD2. This CDR3 contains 14 residues. Trimming removed 8 bases from V and 0 bases from J; junction bases left unmatched: 7. In germline, CDR1 is SEHNR, CDR2 FQNEAQ (reference sequence).

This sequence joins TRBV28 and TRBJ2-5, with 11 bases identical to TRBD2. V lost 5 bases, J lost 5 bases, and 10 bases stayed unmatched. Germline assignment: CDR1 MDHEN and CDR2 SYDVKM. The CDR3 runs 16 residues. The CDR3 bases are TGTGCCAGCAGTATGGGGACTAGCGGAGAGGGGGAGACCCAGTACTTC. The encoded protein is CASSMGTSGEGETQYF.

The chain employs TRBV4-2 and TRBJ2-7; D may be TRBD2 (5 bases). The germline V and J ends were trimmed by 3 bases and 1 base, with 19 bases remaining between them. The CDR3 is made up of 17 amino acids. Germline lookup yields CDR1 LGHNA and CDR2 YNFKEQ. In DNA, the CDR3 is TGTGCCAGCAGCCAGGTGGCCGGCTCCACGGGATCCTACGAGCAGTACTTC. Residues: CASSQVAGSTGSYEQYF.